The 27 T cell receptor beta chains in this list originate from one sample, sequenced in a study of blood T cells in healthy people across ages. Together with a sample-barcoded 5' primer, a J-beta primer mix was included in a second PCR lasting about 7 to 11 cycles. One entry per CDR3 protein, called by TCRdb with MiXCR from the 5' RACE reads. Found here are about a million distinct CDR3 sequences, 48% of them singletons; the top ten hold 13%. Sequenced: blood. The source of these receptors is a young man in good health.

This rearrangement joins TRBV7-8 to TRBJ2-1; D is possibly TRBD2 (6 bases). The germline V and J ends were trimmed by 3 bases and 6 bases, with 12 bases remaining between them. Germline-derived CDR1 and CDR2 are SGHVS and FQNEAQ. This CDR3 spans 14 amino acids. CDR3 bases: TGTGCCAGCAGCTTGCGGGGCATGGGCAATGAGCAGTTCTTC. Translation gives CASSLRGMGNEQFF. Supplemented by reference TRBV7-8 and TRBJ2-1, the full variable domain reads GAGVSQSPRYKVAKRGQDVALRCDPISGHVSLFWYQQALGQGPEFLTYFQNEAQLDKSGLPSDRFFAERPEGSVSTLKIQRTQQEDSAVYLCASSLRGMGNEQFFGPGTRLTVL.

This sequence joins TRBV7-9 and TRBJ2-7; no firm D call. Trimming shortened V by 7 bases and J by 5 bases, and 3 bases separated the two germline ends. Germline values: CDR1 SEHNR, CDR2 FQNEAQ (reference sequence). The CDR3 consists of 9 residues. CDR3 in amino acids: CASINEQYF. The CDR3 nucleotides read TGTGCCAGCATAAACGAGCAGTACTTC.

This clonotype was seen more than once but under ten times. The gene calls are TRBV7-2 and TRBJ1-2; 10 bases agree with TRBD1. Per germline, CDR1 SGHTA and CDR2 FQGNSA. Losses at the gene ends were 5 bases for V and 3 bases for J; bases not matched to a gene: 6. CDR3 size: 15 residues. The CDR3, as DNA: TGTGCCAGCAGCCCTCAGACAGGGGGCCACTATGGCTACACCTTC. It translates to CASSPQTGGHYGYTF.

This clonotype was seen a few times. CDR3 DNA: TGCAGTGCTAGGATCGGGGCAGGGAACTATGGCTACACCTTC. Encoded protein: CSARIGAGNYGYTF. V usage is TRBV20-1 and J usage is TRBJ1-2, with D tentatively TRBD1 (5 bases). CDR1 and CDR2 from the germline V gene are DFQATT and SNEGSKA (reference sequence). The CDR3 is made up of 14 amino acids. The V end lost 3 bases, the J end lost 2 bases, and 13 bases lay between the germline ends.

This clonotype was counted a few times. V gene TRBV7-2 combines with J gene TRBJ2-1; 13 bases map to TRBD2. The V and J ends lost 5 bases and 5 bases, in that order; junction bases with no gene match: 3. CDR3 length equals 15 residues. Germline V lookup: CDR1 SGHTA, CDR2 FQGNSA. The CDR3 DNA reads as TGTGCCAGCAGCCTACTAGCGGGGGGGGACAATGAGCAGTTCTTC. Protein sequence: CASSLLAGGDNEQFF.

A few counts support this clonotype. The CDR3 region has the DNA TGCGCCAGCAGCCAAGAGAGACGGGGGGCCAATGAGCAGTTCTTC. Encoded protein: CASSQERRGANEQFF. The genes are TRBV4-3 and TRBJ2-1; the D gene is possibly TRBD2 (7 bases). CDR3 size: 15 residues. Germline CDR1 and CDR2: LGHNA and YSLEER. V lost 0 bases, J lost 6 bases, and 12 bases lay in between.

This chain uses TRBV20-1 with TRBJ1-6, with 8 bases aligning to TRBD1. This CDR3 has 15 residues. The trim removed 0 bases at V and 6 bases at J, leaving 4 bases unmatched. Germline V lookup: CDR1 DFQATT, CDR2 SNEGSKA (reference sequence). The CDR3 DNA reads as TGCAGTGCTAGAGATAGACAGGGGTTTAATTCACCCCTCCACTTT. Translating it yields CSARDRQGFNSPLHF.

This clonotype was counted only a few times. This sequence joins TRBV28 and TRBJ2-6, with TRBD2 as a possible D gene (6 bases). Germline CDR1 and CDR2: MDHEN and SYDVKM. The ends were cut back, 6 bases at V and 0 bases at J, with 12 bases in the middle. This CDR3 is built from 16 residues. The CDR3 protein is CASRSGGPSGANVLTF. DNA for the CDR3: TGTGCCAGCAGATCCGGAGGGCCCTCTGGGGCCAACGTCCTGACTTTC. Full variable domain (outside the CDR3, taken from reference TRBV28 and TRBJ2-6): DVKVTQSSRYLVKRTGEKVFLECVQDMDHENMFWYRQDPGLGLRLIYFSYDVKMKEKGDIPEGYSVSREKKERFSLILESASTNQTSMYLCASRSGGPSGANVLTFGAGSRLTVL.

This CDR3 is CASSEEADTQYF. CDR3 bases: TGTGCCAGCAGTGAAGAGGCCGATACGCAGTATTTT. This chain links TRBV2 with TRBJ2-3; D gene ambiguous. Between the trimmed V and J ends, which lost 1 base and 6 bases, there was a span of 5 bases. CDR1 SNHLY and CDR2 FYNNEI come from the germline V gene. CDR3 length equals 12 residues.

This clonotype showed up just a few times. CDR3 DNA sequence: TGTGCCAGCAGCTTAGAAGCTTGGCAAAACAATGAGCAGTTCTTC. It codes for CASSLEAWQNNEQFF. The V gene is TRBV7-9, the J gene TRBJ2-1; D is uncertain. This CDR3 is 15 amino acids long. Germline lookup yields CDR1 SEHNR and CDR2 FQNEAQ (reference sequence). V lost 1 base, J lost 5 bases, and 12 bases lay in between.

CDR3 DNA sequence: TGCAGCGCTGAGTGGGGGAACTCCTACAATGAGCAGTTCTTC. Its translation: CSAEWGNSYNEQFF. V and J are TRBV29-1 and TRBJ2-1; the D call may be TRBD1 or TRBD2 (5 bases each). The length of the CDR3 is 14 residues. Germline V lookup: CDR1 SQVTM, CDR2 ANQGSEA. The V end lost 7 bases, the J end lost 0 bases, and 13 bases lay between the germline ends.

The CDR3 here is CSASLDTAKNIQYF. The CDR3 nucleotides are TGCAGTGCCTCGTTAGATACAGCCAAAAACATTCAGTACTTC. This chain joins TRBV20-1 and TRBJ2-4; D unresolved. Germline loops: CDR1 DFQATT, CDR2 SNEGSKA (reference sequence). The germline V and J ends were trimmed by 6 bases and 0 bases, with 12 bases remaining between them. This CDR3 is 14 amino acids long.

The genes are TRBV6-5 and TRBJ2-2; weak D call: TRBD1 (6 bases). CDR1 is MNHEY and CDR2 is SVGAGI in the germline V gene. Trimming left V 4 bases short and J 2 bases short, with 11 bases between. The CDR3 is 15 amino acids. Written as DNA, the CDR3 is TGTGCCAGCAGTTTGCGGACAGAAAACACCGGGGAGCTGTTTTTT. This translates into CASSLRTENTGELFF.

The CDR3 nucleotides are TGCGCCAGCAGCCCGGAGGGACTCCAAGAGACCCAGTACTTC. The encoded protein is CASSPEGLQETQYF. V gene TRBV5-1 combines with J gene TRBJ2-5; D is perhaps TRBD2 (6 bases). Trimming shortened V by 4 bases and J by 1 base, and 11 bases separated the two germline ends. Germline lookup yields CDR1 SGHRS and CDR2 YFSETQ. The CDR3 consists of 14 residues. The full variable domain, in which reference TRBV5-1 and TRBJ2-5 provide the parts outside the CDR3, is KAGVTQTPRYLIKTRGQQVTLSCSPISGHRSVSWYQQTPGQGLQFLFEYFSETQRNKGNFPGRFSGRQFSNSRSEMNVSTLELGDSALYLCASSPEGLQETQYFGPGTRLLVL.

The rearrangement links TRBV28 to TRBJ2-3; D is undetermined. This CDR3 comprises 13 residues. Germline CDR1 is MDHEN and CDR2 is SYDVKM. V lost 11 bases, J lost 0 bases, and 12 bases lay in between. The CDR3 DNA sequence: TGTGCCCTCCGGGCCCCTAGCACAGATACGCAGTATTTT. Protein: CALRAPSTDTQYF.

The CDR3 sequence: CASSLIHQGGGLNEQFF. The DNA of the CDR3 is TGTGCCAGCAGCTTAATTCATCAGGGGGGGGGGCTTAATGAGCAGTTCTTC. The V gene is TRBV7-2, the J gene TRBJ2-1; D is tentatively TRBD1 or TRBD2 (7 bases each). The V end lost 2 bases, the J end lost 7 bases, and 21 bases lay between the germline ends. CDR1 is SGHTA and CDR2 is FQGNSA in the germline V gene. The CDR3 is 17 residues long.

As for this clonotype: This may arise from a read error, as a much more abundant clone is one base away. The chain uses TRBV20-1 and TRBJ2-5; either TRBD1 or TRBD2 may fit D (5 bases each). Germline V gives CDR1 DFQATT, CDR2 SNEGSKA (reference sequence). The V end lost 5 bases, the J end lost 3 bases, and 13 bases lay between the germline ends. The CDR3 length is 13 residues. CDR3 in amino acids: CSADRGREETQYF. The CDR3 coding sequence is TGCAGTGCTGACCGGGGCAGAGAAGAGACCCAGTACTTC.

The sample holds one count of this clonotype. A single base separates this from a much larger clone, so it may be a read error. The chain couples TRBV20-1 to TRBJ2-5, with 8 bases lining up with TRBD1. CDR3 length: 15 amino acids. Germline lookup yields CDR1 DFQATT and CDR2 SNEGSKA (reference sequence). CDR3 sequence: CGARDRVAGGETQYF. The CDR3 bases are TGCGGTGCTAGAGATCGGGTTGCAGGGGGCGAGACCCAGTACTTC.

The rearrangement uses TRBV4-1 and TRBJ2-2; TRBD1 matches 7 bases. V was clipped by 2 bases and J by 1 base; unmatched bases: 4. This CDR3 contains 16 residues. The germline gives CDR1 MGHRA, CDR2 YSYEKL. DNA of the CDR3: TGCGCCAGCAGCCAAACGGGACAGAGGAACACCGGGGAGCTGTTTTTT. Encoded protein: CASSQTGQRNTGELFF.

The V and J genes are TRBV7-2 and TRBJ2-5, with 7 bases lining up with TRBD1. Germline CDR1 reads SGHTA; CDR2 reads FQGNSA. Trimming cost V 2 bases and J 2 bases; bases outside gene matches: 5. The CDR3 has 15 residues. The CDR3 spells CASSLWTGGQETQYF. Written as DNA, the CDR3 is TGTGCCAGCAGCTTATGGACAGGCGGGCAAGAGACCCAGTACTTC.

The chain has TRBV5-1 and TRBJ2-7; 9 bases match TRBD2. Germline V gives CDR1 SGHRS, CDR2 YFSETQ. The V segment lost 0 bases and the J segment 3 bases; nucleotides outside the gene matches: 7. This CDR3 comprises 16 residues. CDR3 sequence: CASSLALAGRGYEQYF. CDR3 in DNA: TGCGCCAGCAGCTTGGCTCTAGCGGGACGAGGCTACGAGCAGTACTTC.

The chain combines TRBV6-1 with TRBJ2-7; maybe TRBD1 (5 bases). Trimming stripped 7 bases from V and 7 bases from J, with 26 bases between. Looked up from germline, CDR1 is MNHNS and CDR2 is SASEGT. This CDR3 region has 16 residues. The CDR3 sequence is CASKAQQAAWPPEQYF. The DNA for the CDR3 is TGTGCCAGCAAGGCCCAACAGGCTGCTTGGCCGCCTGAGCAGTACTTC.

The genes are TRBV28 and TRBJ2-3; D gene ambiguous. Deletions cut 5 bases from V and 4 bases from J, with 13 bases between. The CDR3 length is 14 residues. CDR1 and CDR2 (germline): MDHEN, SYDVKM. The CDR3 region has the DNA TGTGCCAGCAGTAGAGATCGCAGAGCAGATACGCAGTATTTT. Translation: CASSRDRRADTQYF.

The chain employs TRBV9 and TRBJ2-7; 10 bases fit TRBD1. The CDR3 totals 15 residues. Germline-derived CDR1 and CDR2 are SGDLS and YYNGEE. The V segment lost 0 bases and the J segment 4 bases; nucleotides outside the gene matches: 4. The DNA of the CDR3 is TGTGCCAGCAGCGTAGCTTCGGGACAGGGGTACGAGCAGTACTTC. It specifies CASSVASGQGYEQYF.

This clonotype was recorded a few times. The rearrangement links TRBV6-5 to TRBJ2-3; D may match TRBD1 or TRBD2 (6 bases each). V was cut by 0 bases and J by 2 bases, with 12 bases left in between. Looked up from germline, CDR1 is MNHEY and CDR2 is SVGAGI. This CDR3 is built from 16 residues. The CDR3 sequence is CASSYSSRGDTDTQYF. As DNA, the CDR3 is TGTGCCAGCAGTTACTCTTCGAGGGGGGACACAGATACGCAGTATTTT.

This chain joins TRBV4-2 and TRBJ2-7; 7 bases fit TRBD1. The CDR3 has 14 amino acids. CDR1 and CDR2 from the germline V gene are LGHNA and YNFKEQ. The J segment lost 2 bases and the V segment lost 3 bases, leaving 4 bases of the junction unmatched. DNA for the CDR3: TGTGCCAGCAGCCACGACAGGGAACCCTACGAGCAGTACTTC. Its protein is CASSHDREPYEQYF.

The chain carries TRBV20-1 and TRBJ1-1; tentative D call: TRBD1 (6 bases). CDR3 length: 13 residues. Germline loops: CDR1 DFQATT, CDR2 SNEGSKA (reference sequence). Trimming pared 3 bases from V and 11 bases from J, leaving 19 bases between. The CDR3 region is CSASPQGGGEAFF. The CDR3 nucleotides read TGCAGTGCTAGCCCACAGGGAGGGGGGGAGGCTTTCTTT.